This entry is about one T cell receptor beta chain. Looked up from germline, CDR1 is SGHTA and CDR2 is FQGNSA. The CDR3 runs 14 residues. Trimming took 2 bases from V and 4 from J; bases not matched to a gene: 5. This sample stems from a study of blood T cell repertoires in COVID-19. Study information: Donors in the United States, Italy and Spain gave samples during acute or convalescent COVID-19.

The authors' processing: Estimated nucleated cell counts came from reference gene primer amplification. Only in-frame clones appear in the TCRdb table, and some are missing; sequencing was by immunoSEQ multiplex PCR. Clone size and V and J calls were adopted from that table, with D and trimming inferred from the DNA. The sample contains 100,000 to 150,000 clones, approximately 83% of which appear only once. The clonotype comes from a man aged 35 to 55 with active or convalescent COVID-19. Sequenced sample: peripheral blood. The chain carries TRBV7-2 and TRBJ2-7; 7 bases match TRBD1. The CDR3 sequence is CASSLTDRLYEQYF. The CDR3 DNA reads as TGTGCCAGCAGCTTAACGGACAGGTTATACGAGCAGTACTTC.